These T cell receptor beta chains were read from a single sample in a study of blood T cell repertoires in COVID-19. Using immunoSEQ multiplex PCR, the repertoire was profiled, and TCRdb retains in-frame clones only, with some absent. The data hold 200,000 or so clones, with 85% observed a single time. Sequencing used peripheral blood. The receptors were gathered from a man in his sixties with COVID-19, enrolled during active disease. CDR3s include the opening cysteine and the closing phenylalanine or tryptophan. Fields, in order: V gene, J gene, clone size, D gene, CDR3 DNA, CDR3 protein. D genes are given only for firm matches. Size tells how often a clone was seen (once, few, many) or the class of an expanded clone, and some rows leave it out.

TRBV6-5,TRBJ1-6,.,.,TGTGCCAGCAGGGTTATGTCGAAGTCAGATTCACCCCTCCACTTT,CASRVMSKSDSPLHF
TRBV5-8,TRBJ1-1,.,.,TGTGCCAGCAGCTTGGTGGTGAGCTTGCCGAACACTGAAGCTTTCTTT,CASSLVVSLPNTEAFF
TRBV5-4,TRBJ2-5,.,.,TGTGCCAGCAGCTTGGGGCGGCTTCAAGAGACCCAGTACTTC,CASSLGRLQETQYF
TRBV4-2,TRBJ1-6,.,.,TGTGCCAGCAGCCAAGGAGACGGGACCTATAATTCACCCCTCCACTTT,CASSQGDGTYNSPLHF
TRBV6-2/TRBV6-3,TRBJ1-2,.,.,TGTGCCAGCAGTTACGCGGTCAGCTATGGCTACACCTTC,CASSYAVSYGYTF
TRBV28,TRBJ2-7,few,.,TGTGCCAGCAGCCTTACCTACGAGCAGTACTTC,CASSLTYEQYF
TRBV5-5,TRBJ1-5,few,TRBD1,TGTGCCAGCAGCTTGACAGGGGTGGAGAGCAATCAGCCCCAGCATTTT,CASSLTGVESNQPQHF
TRBV30,TRBJ2-1,.,.,TGTGCCTGGAGTAGGAGGGGCCCCCTAAGTAATGAGCAGTTCTTC,CAWSRRGPLSNEQFF
TRBV28,TRBJ2-7,.,.,TGTGCCAGCAGTTTATGGCAGGGGACGACCTACGAGCAGTACTTC,CASSLWQGTTYEQYF
TRBV13,TRBJ1-2,few,TRBD1,TGTGCCAGCAGCGCGGGACAGGGCTTTGGCTACACCTTC,CASSAGQGFGYTF
TRBV3-1/TRBV3-2,TRBJ1-1,.,.,TGTGCCAGCAGCCAAGATCCGGACAGTATTCAAAGATATTTT,CASSQDPDSIQRYF
TRBV19,TRBJ1-4,.,TRBD1,TGTGCCAGTACTCCCGACAGGGTCACTAATGAAAAACTGTTTTTT,CASTPDRVTNEKLFF
TRBV18,TRBJ1-1,.,TRBD1,TGTGCCAGCTCTCCTACCAGGGGGCGCTCCAATTTTAACACTGAAGCTTTCTTT,CASSPTRGRSNFNTEAFF
TRBV7-9,TRBJ1-1,.,.,TGTGCCAGCAGCTTAGCGAGGGAAACTGAAGCTTTCTTT,CASSLARETEAFF
TRBV18,TRBJ1-5,many,TRBD1,TGTGCCAGCTCAGGGACAGGGGGTTTGGGTGGTCAGCCCCAGCATTTT,CASSGTGGLGGQPQHF
TRBV28,TRBJ1-1,.,.,TGTGCCAGCAGCCAGGGATCCCGACCAGCTTTCTTT,CASSQGSRPAFF
TRBV5-6,TRBJ2-3,few,TRBD1,TGTGCCAGCAGCTCCTTACAATACGGGACAGGGGGATACACAGATACGCAGTATTTT,CASSSLQYGTGGYTDTQYF
TRBV7-9,TRBJ2-7,.,TRBD1,TGTGCCAGCAGCCAGGGGGTACAGGGCTCTTCTGGCGAGCAGTACTTC,CASSQGVQGSSGEQYF
TRBV2,TRBJ1-2,.,TRBD1,TGTGCCAGCAGTGAAGGGACAGGGGGAGCTAACTATGGCTACACCTTC,CASSEGTGGANYGYTF
TRBV7-8,TRBJ1-5,.,.,TGTGCCAGCAGCTTGCCCGGCGGCTATAGCAATCAGCCCCAGCATTTT,CASSLPGGYSNQPQHF
TRBV5-1,TRBJ1-1,.,.,TGCGCCAGCAGAAACGGGAACAGAAACACTGAAGCTTTCTTT,CASRNGNRNTEAFF
TRBV7-2,TRBJ1-5,.,.,TGTGCCAGCAGCTTAGGTCAGGTCGTGGGCAATCAGCCCCAGCATTTT,CASSLGQVVGNQPQHF